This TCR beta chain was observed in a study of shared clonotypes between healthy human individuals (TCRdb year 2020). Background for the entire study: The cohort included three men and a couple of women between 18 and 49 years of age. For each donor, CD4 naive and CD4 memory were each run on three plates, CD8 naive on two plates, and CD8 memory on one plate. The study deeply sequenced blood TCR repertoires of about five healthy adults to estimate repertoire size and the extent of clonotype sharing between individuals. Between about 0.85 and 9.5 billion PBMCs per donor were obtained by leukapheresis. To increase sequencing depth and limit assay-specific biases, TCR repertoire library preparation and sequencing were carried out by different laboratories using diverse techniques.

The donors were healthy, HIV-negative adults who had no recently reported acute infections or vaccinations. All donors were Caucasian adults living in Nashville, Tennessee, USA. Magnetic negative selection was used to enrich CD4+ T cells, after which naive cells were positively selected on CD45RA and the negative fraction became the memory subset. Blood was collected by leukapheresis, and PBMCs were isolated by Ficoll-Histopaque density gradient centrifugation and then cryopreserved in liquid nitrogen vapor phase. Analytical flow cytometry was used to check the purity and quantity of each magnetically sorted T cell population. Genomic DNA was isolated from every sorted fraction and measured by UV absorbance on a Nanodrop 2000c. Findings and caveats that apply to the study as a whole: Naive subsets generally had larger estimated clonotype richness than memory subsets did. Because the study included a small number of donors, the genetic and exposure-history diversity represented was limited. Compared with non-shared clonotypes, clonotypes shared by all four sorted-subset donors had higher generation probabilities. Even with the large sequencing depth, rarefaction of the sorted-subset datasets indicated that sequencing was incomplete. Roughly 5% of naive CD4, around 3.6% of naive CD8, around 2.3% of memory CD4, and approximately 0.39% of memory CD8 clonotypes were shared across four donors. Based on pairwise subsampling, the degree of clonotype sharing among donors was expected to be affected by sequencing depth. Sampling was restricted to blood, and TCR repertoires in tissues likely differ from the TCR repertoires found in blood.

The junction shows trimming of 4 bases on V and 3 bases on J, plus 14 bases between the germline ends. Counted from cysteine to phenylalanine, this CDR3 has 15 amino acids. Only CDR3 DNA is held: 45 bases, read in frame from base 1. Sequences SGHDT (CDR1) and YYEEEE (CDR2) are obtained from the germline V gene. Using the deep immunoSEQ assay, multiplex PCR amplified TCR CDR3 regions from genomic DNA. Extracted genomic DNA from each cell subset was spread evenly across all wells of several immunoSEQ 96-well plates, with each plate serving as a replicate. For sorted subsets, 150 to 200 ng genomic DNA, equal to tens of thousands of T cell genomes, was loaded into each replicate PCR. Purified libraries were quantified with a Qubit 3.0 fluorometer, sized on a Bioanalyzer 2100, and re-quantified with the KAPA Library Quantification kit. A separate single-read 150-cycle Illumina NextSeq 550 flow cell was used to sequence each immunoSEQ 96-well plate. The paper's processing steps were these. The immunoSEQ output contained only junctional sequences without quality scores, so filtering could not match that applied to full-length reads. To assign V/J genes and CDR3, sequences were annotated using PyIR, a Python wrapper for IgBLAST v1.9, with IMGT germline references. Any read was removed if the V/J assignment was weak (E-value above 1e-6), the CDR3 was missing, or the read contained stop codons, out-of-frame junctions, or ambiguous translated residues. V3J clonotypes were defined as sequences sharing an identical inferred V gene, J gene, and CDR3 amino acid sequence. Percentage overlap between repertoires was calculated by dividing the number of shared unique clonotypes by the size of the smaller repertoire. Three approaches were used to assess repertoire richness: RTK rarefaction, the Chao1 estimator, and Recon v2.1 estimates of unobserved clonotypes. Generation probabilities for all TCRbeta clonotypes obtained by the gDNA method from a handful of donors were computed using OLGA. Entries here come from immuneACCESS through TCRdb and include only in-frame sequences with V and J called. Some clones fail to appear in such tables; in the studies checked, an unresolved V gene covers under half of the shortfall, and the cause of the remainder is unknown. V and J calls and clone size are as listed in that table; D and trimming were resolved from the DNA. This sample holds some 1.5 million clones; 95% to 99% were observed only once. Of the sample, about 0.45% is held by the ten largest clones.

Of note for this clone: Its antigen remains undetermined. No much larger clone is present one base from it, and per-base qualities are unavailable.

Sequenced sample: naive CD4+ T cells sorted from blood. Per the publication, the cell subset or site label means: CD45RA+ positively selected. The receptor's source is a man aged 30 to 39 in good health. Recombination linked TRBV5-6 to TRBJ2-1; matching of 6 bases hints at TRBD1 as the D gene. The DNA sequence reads TGTGCCAGCAGCACAACAGGGACGTACTACAATGAGCAGTTCTTC. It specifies CASSTTGTYYNEQFF.